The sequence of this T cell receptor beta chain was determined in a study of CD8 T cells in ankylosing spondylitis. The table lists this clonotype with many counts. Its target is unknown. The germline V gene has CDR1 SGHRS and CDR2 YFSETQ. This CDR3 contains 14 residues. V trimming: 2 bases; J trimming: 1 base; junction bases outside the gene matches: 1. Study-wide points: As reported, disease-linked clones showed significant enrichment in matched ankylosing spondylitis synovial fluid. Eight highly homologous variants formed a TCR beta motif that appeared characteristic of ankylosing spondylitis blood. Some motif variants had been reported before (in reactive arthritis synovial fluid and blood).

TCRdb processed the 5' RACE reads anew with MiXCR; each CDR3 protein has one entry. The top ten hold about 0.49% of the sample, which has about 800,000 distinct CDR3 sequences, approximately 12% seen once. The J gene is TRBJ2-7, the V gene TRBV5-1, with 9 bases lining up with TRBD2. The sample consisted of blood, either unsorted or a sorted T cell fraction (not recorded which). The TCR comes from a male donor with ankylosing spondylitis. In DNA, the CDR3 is TGCGCCAGCAGCTTTAGCGGGAGTTCCTACGAGCAGTACTTC. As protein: CASSFSGSSYEQYF.